This T cell receptor (beta chain) was obtained from a study of identifying expanded T cells in peripheral blood. Assay used: immunoSEQ multiplex PCR; TCRdb lists only in-frame clones, some missing. The sample has more than 95,000 clones, over 65% seen once. CDR1 is LNHDA and CDR2 is SQIVND in the germline V gene (reference sequence). V was clipped by 4 bases and J by 2 bases; unmatched bases: 5. The CDR3 length is 16 residues. The source is a person between 18 and 75 years old in good health. The chain employs TRBV19 and TRBJ1-3; 10 nucleotides agree with TRBD1. Sequencing input: blood. CDR3 in amino acids: CASSNTGTGAGNTIYF. CDR3 in DNA: TGTGCCAGTAGTAACACCGGGACAGGGGCTGGAAACACCATATATTTT.